This TCR beta chain was observed in a study of metastatic and nonmetastatic thyroid tumors. Across the study: Thyroid patients, malignant and benign, had repertoires compared across blood and tumor or nodule tissue.

The germline CDR1 and CDR2 sequences are LNHNV and YYDKDF (reference sequence). V gave up 0 bases and J gave up 5 bases; unmatched junction bases: 4. CDR3 length equals 14 residues. Each patient went into thyroid surgery without having received any treatment. In the authors' methods: Clinicopathological groups of papillary thyroid cancer showed CDR3 differences that were used to build a distant-metastasis classifier. TCRdb re-called clones from the PCR reads using MiXCR. These V and J calls rely on TCRdb rather than the paper's analysis. The sample lists about 40,000 clones, about 15% occurring once. This clone was picked up a small number of times. Antigen specificity is unknown. Study-level points and caveats: According to reports, the diversity of TCR beta was significantly higher in malignant thyroid tumors than in benign nodules, and this held in both blood and tumor samples.

The sample comprised tumor tissue. The rearrangement links TRBV15 to TRBJ2-7; 7 bases are shared with TRBD1. This sequence originates from a female donor with papillary thyroid cancer or a benign thyroid nodule (not recorded which). Some clones in this sample may be carry-over from other donors' samples. The CDR3 protein is CATSRELGGHEQYF. As DNA, the CDR3 is TGTGCCACCAGCAGAGAGTTAGGGGGCCACGAGCAGTACTTC. Full variable domain (missing parts from reference TRBV15 and TRBJ2-7): DAMVIQNPRYQVTQFGKPVTLSCSQTLNHNVMYWYQQKSSQAPKLLFHYYDKDFNNEADTPDNFQSRRPNTSFCFLDIRSPGLGDTAMYLCATSRELGGHEQYFGPGTRLTVT.